These 5 T cell receptor beta chains share one sample of origin, sequenced in a study of blood T cells in healthy people across ages. Next came a second PCR, run for roughly 6 to 11 cycles, which used a sample-barcoded 5' primer along with a J-beta primer mix. TCRdb itself ran the 5' RACE reads through MiXCR, one entry per CDR3 protein. The top ten clones hold approximately 12% of a sample with hundreds of thousands of distinct CDR3 sequences, more than 45% of them seen once. The sequenced material came from blood. The receptors shown here come from a woman of 80 years or more in good health.

Points on this clonotype: Just one base apart from a much larger clone, this may be a read error. The V and J genes are TRBV7-2 and TRBJ1-2; D unclear. Germline CDR1 and CDR2: SGHTA and FQGNSA. Trimming took 5 bases from V and 7 from J, leaving 11 bases between them. The CDR3 runs to 12 residues. The CDR3: CASSLGYSGYTF. The CDR3 region has the DNA TGTGCCAGCAGCCTAGGGTACAGTGGCTACACCTTC.

V usage is TRBV30 and J usage is TRBJ2-2; the D gene is possibly TRBD2 (5 bases). The CDR3 extends over 16 amino acids. Trimming removed 0 bases at V and 4 bases at J, with 15 bases between. Germline V CDR1 and CDR2: GTSNPN, SVGIG (reference sequence). The CDR3 DNA sequence: TGTGCCTGGAGTGTCCAGACCCCCCGGGGCACCGGGGAGCTGTTTTTT. Translating it yields CAWSVQTPRGTGELFF.

This clonotype showed up many times. This chain connects TRBV6-4 to TRBJ2-1; weak D call: TRBD1 (5 bases). V lost 3 bases and J 0 bases, leaving 9 bases between the germline ends. Germline assignment: CDR1 MRHNA and CDR2 SNTAGT. The CDR3 runs 15 residues. The CDR3 DNA is TGTGCCAGCAGTGATGGGGCTAGCTCCTACAATGAGCAGTTCTTC. It codes for CASSDGASSYNEQFF.

This chain uses TRBV3-1 with TRBJ1-5; 12 positions match TRBD1. V shed 0 bases and J 6 bases; nucleotides not matched to a gene: 3. Germline loops: CDR1 LGHDT, CDR2 YNNKEL (reference sequence). CDR3 size: 16 residues. The CDR3, as DNA: TGTGCCAGCAGCCAAGATGGGACAGGGGGCGGTCAGCCCCAGCATTTT. It yields the protein CASSQDGTGGGQPQHF.

Regarding this clonotype: Given a much more abundant clone one base away, this may be a read error. The genes are TRBV27 and TRBJ2-5; D is perhaps TRBD1 or TRBD2 (5 bases each). Between the trimmed V and J ends, which lost 7 bases and 11 bases, there was a span of 20 bases. The CDR3 has 13 amino acids. Looked up from germline, CDR1 is MNHEY and CDR2 is SMNVEV (reference sequence). The CDR3 nucleotides are TGTGCCAGCACCGGGACGATATACAATGAGCAGTACTTC. Translated, it gives CASTGTIYNEQYF.